This T cell receptor beta chain was obtained from a study of T cells after yellow fever vaccination. The CDR3 has 14 residues. This clonotype was seen ten or more times. The target antigen is unknown. General observations from the study: Clonotype sharing between CD4 and CD8 compartments was small.

Via MiXCR, TCRdb re-called the 5' RACE reads, giving one row per CDR3 protein. This sample has 29,000 or so distinct CDR3 sequences, with about 4.7% found just once. J is TRBJ1-2 and V is TRBV3-2; the D segment call TRBD1 is taken from the table without a DNA check. TRBV3-2 is a pseudogene locus. Sequenced here: CD8+ T cells sorted from PBMCs, sampled 10 days after the yellow fever booster vaccination. This TCR was sampled from a young man who received the YFV17D yellow fever vaccine. This chain's CDR3 is CASSYTDSHYGYTF. The CDR3 DNA is TGTGCCAGCAGTTATACGGACAGCCACTATGGCTACACCTTC.